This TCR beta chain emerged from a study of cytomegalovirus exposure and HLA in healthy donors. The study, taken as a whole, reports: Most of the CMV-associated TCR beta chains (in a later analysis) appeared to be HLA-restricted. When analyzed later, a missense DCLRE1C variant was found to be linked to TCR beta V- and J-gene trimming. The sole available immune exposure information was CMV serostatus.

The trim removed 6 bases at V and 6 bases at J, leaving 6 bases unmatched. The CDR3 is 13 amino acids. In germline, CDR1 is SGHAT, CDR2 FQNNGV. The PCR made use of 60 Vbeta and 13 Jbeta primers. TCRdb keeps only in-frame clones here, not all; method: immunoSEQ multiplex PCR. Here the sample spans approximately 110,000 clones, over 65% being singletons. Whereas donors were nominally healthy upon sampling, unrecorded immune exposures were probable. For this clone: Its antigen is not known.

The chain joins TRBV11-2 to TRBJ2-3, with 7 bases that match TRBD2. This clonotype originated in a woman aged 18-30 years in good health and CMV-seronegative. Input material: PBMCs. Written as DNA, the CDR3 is TGTGCCAGCAGGTTTGACGGGAGGGATACGCAGTATTTT. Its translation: CASRFDGRDTQYF. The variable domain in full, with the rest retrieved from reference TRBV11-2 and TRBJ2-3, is EAGVAQSPRYKIIEKRQSVAFWCNPISGHATLYWYQQILGQGPKLLIQFQNNGVVDDSQLPKDRFSAERLKGVDSTLKIQPAKLEDSAVYLCASRFDGRDTQYFGPGTRLTVL.